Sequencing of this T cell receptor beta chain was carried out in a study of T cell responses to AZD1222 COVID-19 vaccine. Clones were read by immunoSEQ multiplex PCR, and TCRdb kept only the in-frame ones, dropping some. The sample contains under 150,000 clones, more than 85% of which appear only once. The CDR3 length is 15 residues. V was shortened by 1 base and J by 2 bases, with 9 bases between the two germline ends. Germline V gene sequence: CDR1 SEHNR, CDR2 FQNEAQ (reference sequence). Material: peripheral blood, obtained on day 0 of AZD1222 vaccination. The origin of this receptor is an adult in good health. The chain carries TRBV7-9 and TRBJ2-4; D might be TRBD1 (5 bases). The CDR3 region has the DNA TGTGCCAGCAGCTTAGGGGGCGGTTCCAAAAACATTCAGTACTTC. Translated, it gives CASSLGGGSKNIQYF.